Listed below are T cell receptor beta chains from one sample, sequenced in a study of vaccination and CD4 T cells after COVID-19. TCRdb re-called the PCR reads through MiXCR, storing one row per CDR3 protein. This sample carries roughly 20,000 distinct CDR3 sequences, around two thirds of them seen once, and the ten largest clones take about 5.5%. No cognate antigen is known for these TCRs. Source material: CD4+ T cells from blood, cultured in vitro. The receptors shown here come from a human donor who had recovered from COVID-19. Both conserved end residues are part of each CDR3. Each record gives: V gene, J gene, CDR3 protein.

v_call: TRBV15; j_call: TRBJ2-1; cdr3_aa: CATRLGQGIYNEQFF
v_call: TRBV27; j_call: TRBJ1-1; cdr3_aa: CASSLTRWNTEAFF
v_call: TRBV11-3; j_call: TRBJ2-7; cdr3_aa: CASSLGGRGEQYF
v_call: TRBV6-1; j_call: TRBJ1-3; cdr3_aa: CASRALGNTIYF
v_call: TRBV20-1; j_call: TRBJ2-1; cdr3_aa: CSARDVGTRAGEQFF
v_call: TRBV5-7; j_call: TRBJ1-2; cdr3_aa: CASSLGESYGYTF
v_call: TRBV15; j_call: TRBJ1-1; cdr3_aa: CATSRPSVNTEAFF
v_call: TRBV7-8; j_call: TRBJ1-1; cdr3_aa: CASSLIIGGPEAFF
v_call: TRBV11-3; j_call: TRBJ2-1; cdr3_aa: CASSPGANEQFF
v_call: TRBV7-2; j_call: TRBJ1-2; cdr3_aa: CASSQREGFYGYTF
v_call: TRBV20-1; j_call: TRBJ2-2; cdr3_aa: CSARNIGDTGELFF
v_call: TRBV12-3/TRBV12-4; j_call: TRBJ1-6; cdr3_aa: CASRMGGSNSPLHF
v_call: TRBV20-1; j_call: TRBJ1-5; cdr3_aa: CSARVYSNQPQHF
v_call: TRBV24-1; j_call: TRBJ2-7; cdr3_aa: CATMSDSSPYEQYF
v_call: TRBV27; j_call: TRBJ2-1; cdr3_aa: CASTAFSGNYNEQFF
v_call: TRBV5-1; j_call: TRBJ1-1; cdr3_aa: CASSLGQTVGTEAFF
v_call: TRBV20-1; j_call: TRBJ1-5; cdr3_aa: CSARGGGKNQPQHF
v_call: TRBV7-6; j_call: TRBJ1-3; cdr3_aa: CASSLERVGQGVGNTIYF
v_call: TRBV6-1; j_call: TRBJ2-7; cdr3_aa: CASSEGGLAGAGEQYF
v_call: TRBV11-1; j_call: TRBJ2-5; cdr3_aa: CASSPWGAAQETQYF
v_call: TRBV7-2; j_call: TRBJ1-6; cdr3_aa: CASSSPRHGYNSPLHF
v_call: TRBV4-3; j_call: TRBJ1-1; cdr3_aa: CASSHLGTRNTEAFF
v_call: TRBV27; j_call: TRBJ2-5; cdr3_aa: CASSLLGRSQETQYF
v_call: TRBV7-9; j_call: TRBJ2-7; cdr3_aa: CASSLAGMVSYEQYF
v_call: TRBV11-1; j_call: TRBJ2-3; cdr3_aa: CASSLDGGRVDTQYF
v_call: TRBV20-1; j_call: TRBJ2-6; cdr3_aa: CSVRLAGRPGANVLTF
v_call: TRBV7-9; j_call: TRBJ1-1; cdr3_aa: CASSIRGPAFF
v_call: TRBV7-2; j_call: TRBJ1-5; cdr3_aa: CASSLEWNQPQHF
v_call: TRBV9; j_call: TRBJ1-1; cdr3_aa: CASSVAGNTEAFF
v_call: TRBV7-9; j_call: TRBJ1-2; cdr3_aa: CASSPRTGDGGYTF
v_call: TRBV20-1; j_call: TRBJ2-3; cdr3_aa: CSATTQGRAPRVTQYF
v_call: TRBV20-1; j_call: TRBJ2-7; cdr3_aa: CSALIATGTYF
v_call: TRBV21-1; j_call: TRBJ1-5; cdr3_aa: CASSKGEDRRGNQPQHF
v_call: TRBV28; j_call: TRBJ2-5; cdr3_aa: CASSYPAVETQYF
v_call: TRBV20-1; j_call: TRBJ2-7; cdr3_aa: CSAPTSGRGEQYF
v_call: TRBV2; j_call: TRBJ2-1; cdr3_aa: CATVLEGQIYNEQFF
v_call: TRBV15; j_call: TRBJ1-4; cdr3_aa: CATSRVRGTTTNEKLFF
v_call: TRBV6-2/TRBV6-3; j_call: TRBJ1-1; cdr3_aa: CASSFGRNTEAFF